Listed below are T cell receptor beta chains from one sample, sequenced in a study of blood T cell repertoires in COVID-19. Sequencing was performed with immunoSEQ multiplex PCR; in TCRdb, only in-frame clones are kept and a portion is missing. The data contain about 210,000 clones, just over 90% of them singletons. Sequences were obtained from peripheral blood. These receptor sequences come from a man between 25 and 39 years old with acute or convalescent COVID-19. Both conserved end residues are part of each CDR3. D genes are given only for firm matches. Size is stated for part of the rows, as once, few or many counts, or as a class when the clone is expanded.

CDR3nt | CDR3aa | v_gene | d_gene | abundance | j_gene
TGCAGCGTTGAACGAGCCGGGAGCTCCTACAATGAGCAGTTCTTC | CSVERAGSSYNEQFF | TRBV29-1 | NA | NA | TRBJ2-1
TGCAGCGTCCCCTGGCACCCCGTCTCTAGCACAGATACGCAGTATTTT | CSVPWHPVSSTDTQYF | TRBV29-1 | NA | few | TRBJ2-3
TGTGCCAGAAGCACCCTGAGGCTAGCGGGCGGGGAGCTGTTTTTT | CARSTLRLAGGELFF | TRBV5-3 | TRBD2 | NA | TRBJ2-2
TGTGCCAGTAGTACGACTAGTCTAAAAGCCTACGAGCAGTACTTC | CASSTTSLKAYEQYF | TRBV19 | NA | once | TRBJ2-7
TGTGCCAGCAGCTTAGGGGGAGGTAGCGGGACAGAGACCCAGTACTTC | CASSLGGGSGTETQYF | TRBV11-2 | TRBD2 | NA | TRBJ2-5
TGTGCCAGCAGTTTAGCCCACTCAGGGATCGGAAACTATGGCTACACCTTC | CASSLAHSGIGNYGYTF | TRBV28 | NA | NA | TRBJ1-2
TGTGCCAGCAGCCTGGGACAGGGAAAAGAGACCCAGTACTTC | CASSLGQGKETQYF | TRBV9 | TRBD1 | NA | TRBJ2-5
TGTGCCAGCAGCTTAACGACAAGGACTGAAGCTTTCTTT | CASSLTTRTEAFF | TRBV7-3 | NA | NA | TRBJ1-1
TGTGCCAGTAGTGCGAATGGAGGACAGGGGGGCAATCAGCCCCAGCATTTT | CASSANGGQGGNQPQHF | TRBV19 | TRBD1 | NA | TRBJ1-5
TGTGCCTGGGAAACTAGCGGGGCTACCGGGGAGCTGTTTTTT | CAWETSGATGELFF | TRBV30 | TRBD2 | once | TRBJ2-2
TGCGCCAGCAGCGACCGGGACAGGGGTGTAGCTGGGGCCAACGTCCTGACTTTC | CASSDRDRGVAGANVLTF | TRBV5-1 | TRBD1 | NA | TRBJ2-6
TGCGCCAGCAGCTTCCAGGGGAACACTGAAGCTTTCTTT | CASSFQGNTEAFF | TRBV5-1 | NA | NA | TRBJ1-1
TGTGCCAGCAGCTGGTCTAGCGGGGGTCTGTACTTC | CASSWSSGGLYF | TRBV5-6 | TRBD2 | NA | TRBJ2-7
TGTGCCAGCAGCCCGGAGGCAGCGAACACCGGGGAGCTGTTTTTT | CASSPEAANTGELFF | TRBV7-3 | NA | NA | TRBJ2-2
TGTGCCAGCAGCCAACAGACTAGCGTCCGAACCTACAATGAGCAGTTCTTC | CASSQQTSVRTYNEQFF | TRBV14 | TRBD2 | NA | TRBJ2-1
TGCGCCAGCAGCCCTACAGTCGGGGTGGTTAACTATGGCTACACCTTC | CASSPTVGVVNYGYTF | TRBV4-1 | NA | NA | TRBJ1-2
TGTGCCAGCAGCCGTGGACAGGTACACTCTGGAAACACCATATATTTT | CASSRGQVHSGNTIYF | TRBV3-1/TRBV3-2 | TRBD1 | once | TRBJ1-3
TGCGCCAGCAGCTTGGCCTTTGGACTAGCGGGTGTAACGGGTAGCAATGAGCAGTTCTTC | CASSLAFGLAGVTGSNEQFF | TRBV5-1 | TRBD2 | NA | TRBJ2-1
TGTGCCAGTAGTCAGGCGGGAGGAAGCAGTGATACGCAGTATTTT | CASSQAGGSSDTQYF | TRBV19 | TRBD2 | once | TRBJ2-3
TGTGCCAGCACCCCCGCCCGGGGGGGTGGCTACACCTTC | CASTPARGGGYTF | TRBV28 | NA | NA | TRBJ1-2
TGCGCCAGCAGCCAGCAGACAGGGGCCAGCTACGAGCAGTACTTC | CASSQQTGASYEQYF | TRBV5-1 | TRBD1 | NA | TRBJ2-7
TGCGCCAGCAGCTTGGTTAGCCATACTTCCACAGATACGCAGTATTTT | CASSLVSHTSTDTQYF | TRBV5-1 | NA | NA | TRBJ2-3
TGTGCCAGCAGAGGGACACCGTACACCGGGGAGCTGTTTTTT | CASRGTPYTGELFF | TRBV2 | NA | NA | TRBJ2-2
TGTGCCAGCAGTCCCCGCAGATCCTACGAGCAGTACTTC | CASSPRRSYEQYF | TRBV27 | NA | NA | TRBJ2-7
TGTGCCAGCTCACCCCTAGCGGGGGGTGCAATATTCAACAATGAGCAGTTCTTC | CASSPLAGGAIFNNEQFF | TRBV18 | TRBD2 | NA | TRBJ2-1
TGTGCCAGCAGCAGGGGGACAGGGGTGTACCAAGAGACCCAGTACTTC | CASSRGTGVYQETQYF | TRBV7-3 | TRBD1 | once | TRBJ2-5
TGTGCCAGCGGGGGGGCCTACGAGCAGTACTTC | CASGGAYEQYF | TRBV6-5 | TRBD2 | NA | TRBJ2-7
TGTGCCAGCAGCAATCCTCTAGCCAAAAACATTCAGTACTTC | CASSNPLAKNIQYF | TRBV9 | NA | NA | TRBJ2-4
TGTGCCAGCAGTGAACCGGGACATCCTAGAGGCGGGGAGCTGTTTTTT | CASSEPGHPRGGELFF | TRBV6-1 | NA | NA | TRBJ2-2
TGTGCCACCAGCGAAACCCCGGGACAGGGCACAGATACGCAGTATTTT | CATSETPGQGTDTQYF | TRBV24-1 | TRBD1 | NA | TRBJ2-3
TGTGCGAGCCGGGGTCGCCAGCCCCAGCATTTT | CASRGRQPQHF | TRBV28 | NA | NA | TRBJ1-5
TGTGCCAGCCGTCCCCGAGGGGGGGCACAGACCCAGTACTTC | CASRPRGGAQTQYF | TRBV19 | NA | NA | TRBJ2-5
TGTGCCAGCAGCTTGTGGGACAGGTCCTATGGCTACACCTTC | CASSLWDRSYGYTF | TRBV5-6 | TRBD1 | NA | TRBJ1-2
TGTGCCAGCAGCGTAACCGACTGGGCCGGGGAGCTGTTTTTT | CASSVTDWAGELFF | TRBV9 | NA | NA | TRBJ2-2
TGTGCCAGCAGCTTTAAAGAGGGCAGTTCTTTGCAGGAGCAGTACTTC | CASSFKEGSSLQEQYF | TRBV5-4 | NA | NA | TRBJ2-7
TGTGCCTGGAGTGTTTGGACAGAGAACACCGGGGAGCTGTTTTTT | CAWSVWTENTGELFF | TRBV30 | NA | NA | TRBJ2-2
TGTGCCAGCAGTTCCCAGGAATATGAGCAGTTCTTC | CASSSQEYEQFF | TRBV6-5 | NA | once | TRBJ2-1
TGCGCCAGCAGCTTGGGTCGTCTCTACGAGCAGTACTTC | CASSLGRLYEQYF | TRBV5-1 | NA | NA | TRBJ2-7
TGTGCCAGCAGCTTATCCTGGAGGGGTCAGCCCCAGCATTTT | CASSLSWRGQPQHF | TRBV27 | NA | NA | TRBJ1-5
TGTGCCAGTACCAGGGGACAGTTTAGCACAGATACGCAGTATTTT | CASTRGQFSTDTQYF | TRBV19 | TRBD1 | once | TRBJ2-3
TGTGCCAGCAGCCCCGGGACAGGATATGGCTACACCTTC | CASSPGTGYGYTF | TRBV21-1 | NA | NA | TRBJ1-2
TGTGCCAGCAGCTATAGCGCAGGAGGGCTGTTTTTT | CASSYSAGGLFF | TRBV3-1/TRBV3-2 | NA | NA | TRBJ2-2
TGTGCCTCCTCCGGGGACAACCAGCCCCAGCATTTT | CASSGDNQPQHF | TRBV10-3 | NA | NA | TRBJ1-5
TGTGCCAGCAGTTTAGCGGGAGGGGGCAATGAGCAGTTCTTC | CASSLAGGGNEQFF | TRBV27 | TRBD2 | NA | TRBJ2-1
TGTGCCAGCAGTGAACTGCCGGAGGGCACTGAAGCTTTCTTT | CASSELPEGTEAFF | TRBV6-1 | NA | NA | TRBJ1-1
TGTGCCAGCAGTCAGGGGAATGAAGCTTTCTTT | CASSQGNEAFF | TRBV27 | NA | few | TRBJ1-1
TGTGCCAGCAGTTCACCAGGGCTAGCGGACTACGAGCAGTACTTC | CASSSPGLADYEQYF | TRBV7-9 | TRBD2 | NA | TRBJ2-7
TGCGCCAGCAGCTTGGCCGGGACTGAAAGCAAAAACATTCAGTACTTC | CASSLAGTESKNIQYF | TRBV5-1 | NA | NA | TRBJ2-4
TGTGCCAGCTCCGCAGGACAGTTCTCCTACAATGAGCAGTTCTTC | CASSAGQFSYNEQFF | TRBV18 | NA | NA | TRBJ2-1
TGTGCCAGCAGCCTCACCAGGATCCACGAGCAGTACTTC | CASSLTRIHEQYF | TRBV6-5 | NA | NA | TRBJ2-7
TGTGCCAGCAGGTGGAGACTAGCGTATCAAGAGACCCAGTACTTC | CASRWRLAYQETQYF | TRBV2 | TRBD2 | few | TRBJ2-5